This T cell receptor (beta chain) was observed in a study of control samples from healthy donors and cancer patients. CDR1 LNHDA and CDR2 SQIVND come from the germline V gene (reference sequence). The CDR3 has 14 residues. V lost 5 bases, J lost 6 bases, and 9 bases stayed unmatched. Sequenced by immunoSEQ multiplex PCR; TCRdb stores in-frame clones only, minus some. This repertoire shows fewer than 15,000 clones, around 77% found once; its top ten account for roughly 18%. This sequence was found in a female donor with lung cancer. The source material was formalin-fixed, paraffin-embedded tissue. The chain recombines TRBV19 with TRBJ2-7, with 8 bases matching TRBD1. For the CDR3, the DNA is TGTGCCAGTAGTTTTCAGGGGGCGCAAAGCGAGCAGTACTTC. Its protein product is CASSFQGAQSEQYF.